The next 30 T cell receptor beta chains were all read from a single sample in a study of blood T cell repertoires in COVID-19. Some clones are missing from TCRdb's copy, which holds only in-frame ones; the method was immunoSEQ multiplex PCR. Of about 140,000 clones listed, over 75% were seen once; the top ten hold 1.6%. Sequences were obtained from peripheral blood. All receptors come from a human donor in a cohort sampled during active COVID-19.

The chain combines TRBV10-3 with TRBJ1-1, with TRBD1 matching 7 bases. The germline V gene encodes CDR1 ENHRY and CDR2 SYGVKD. The CDR3 loop spans 16 amino acids. Trimming cost V 2 bases and J 4 bases; bases outside gene matches: 10. The CDR3 coding sequence is TGTGCCATCAGTGAGAGGACAGGCCCCGTCTCCACTGAAGCTTTCTTT. This translates into CAISERTGPVSTEAFF.

This clone was counted once. The V and J genes are TRBV3-1 (or the pseudogene TRBV3-2) and TRBJ1-5, with a tentative D call TRBD1 (5 bases). This CDR3 spans 17 amino acids. V was pared by 1 base and J by 2 bases, with 15 bases between. Germline V gene lookup returns CDR1 LGHDT and CDR2 YNNKEL (reference sequence). CDR3 in amino acids: CASSQGGRGLGNQPQHF. CDR3 bases: TGTGCCAGCAGCCAAGGGGGTAGGGGACTTGGCAATCAGCCCCAGCATTTT.

V usage is TRBV15 and J usage is TRBJ2-7; D is unresolved. Germline V gene data show CDR1 as LNHNV and CDR2 as YYDKDF (reference sequence). The V end lost 1 base, the J end lost 1 base, and 5 bases lay between the germline ends. The CDR3 runs to 13 residues. The CDR3 DNA sequence: TGTGCCACCAGCAGAGCCGTATCCTACGAGCAGTACTTC. It encodes CATSRAVSYEQYF.

The chain has TRBV28 and TRBJ1-1; TRBD1 agrees at 9 bases. Germline CDR1 and CDR2: MDHEN and SYDVKM. V gave up 6 bases and J gave up 0 bases; unmatched junction bases: 8. The CDR3 consists of 16 residues. CDR3 protein: CASRVWGQGLNTEAFF. The CDR3, as DNA: TGTGCCAGCAGAGTGTGGGGACAGGGACTGAACACTGAAGCTTTCTTT.

The chain combines TRBV12-3 or TRBV12-4 with TRBJ2-7, with TRBD1 identical over 7 bases. This CDR3 has 13 amino acids. Trimming cost V 6 bases and J 6 bases; bases outside gene matches: 8. This chain's CDR3 is CASSLPDRVEQYF. In DNA, the CDR3 is TGTGCCAGCAGCCTCCCTGACAGGGTCGAGCAGTACTTC.

V is TRBV5-5 and J is TRBJ1-4; D gene uncertain. The CDR3 loop spans 13 amino acids. Per the germline V gene, CDR1 is SGHKS and CDR2 is YYEKEE (reference sequence). V gave up 0 bases and J gave up 5 bases, with 5 bases separating them. Here the CDR3 DNA reads TGTGCCAGCAGCTTGGGTCCAAATGAAAAACTGTTTTTT. Protein product: CASSLGPNEKLFF.

This chain connects TRBV7-9 to TRBJ2-3, with D perhaps matching TRBD2 (6 bases). Per germline, CDR1 SEHNR and CDR2 FQNEAQ (reference sequence). Between the trimmed V and J ends, which lost 5 bases and 1 base, there was a span of 16 bases. The CDR3 is made up of 16 amino acids. The CDR3 sequence is CASSQTSFSGTDTQYF. In nucleotides, the CDR3 is TGTGCCAGCAGCCAGACTAGTTTTTCTGGCACAGATACGCAGTATTTT.

J is TRBJ2-7 and V is TRBV7-9; 7 bases agree with TRBD1. The V gene's germline CDR1 is SEHNR and CDR2 FQNEAQ (reference sequence). V shed 5 bases, J shed 6 bases, and the junction held 10 bases outside the gene matches. CDR3 length equals 14 residues. The CDR3 coding sequence is TGTGCCAGCAGCAAAAAGACAGGGTCGGGCGAGCAGTACTTC. Its translation is CASSKKTGSGEQYF.

The rearrangement links TRBV24-1 to TRBJ1-2; 10 bases match TRBD1. CDR1 and CDR2 from the germline V gene are KGHDR and SFDVKD. J gave up 4 bases and V 5 bases, and 3 bases lay outside the gene matches. The CDR3 runs to 14 residues. CDR3 residues: CATSGGQGGYGYTF. The CDR3 bases are TGTGCCACCAGTGGAGGACAGGGGGGCTATGGCTACACCTTC.

The V call is TRBV2, the J call TRBJ1-1; the match to TRBD1 covers 9 bases. V shed 3 bases and J 3 bases; nucleotides not matched to a gene: 2. Looked up from germline, CDR1 is SNHLY and CDR2 is FYNNEI. CDR3 size: 14 residues. The CDR3 spells CASSERTGDTEAFF. In DNA form, the CDR3 reads TGTGCCAGCAGTGAGAGGACAGGGGACACTGAAGCTTTCTTT.

V is TRBV4-2 and J is TRBJ1-1; TRBD1 is a possible D gene (5 bases). Deletions cut 3 bases from V and 5 bases from J, with 13 bases between. Germline-derived CDR1 and CDR2 are LGHNA and YNFKEQ. The CDR3 extends over 14 amino acids. The chain's CDR3 is CASSHSWGRTEAFF. CDR3 in DNA: TGTGCCAGCAGCCATAGTTGGGGCAGGACTGAAGCTTTCTTT.

This clone was seen only a few times. This chain uses TRBV6-1 with TRBJ2-1; D gene uncertain. The CDR3 consists of 16 residues. The V end was cut by 2 bases, the J end by 0 bases, with 11 bases between. Germline CDR1 and CDR2: MNHNS and SASEGT. CDR3 region: CASSEIGGNSYNEQFF. CDR3 in DNA: TGTGCCAGCAGTGAAATCGGCGGAAACTCCTACAATGAGCAGTTCTTC.

The rearrangement joins TRBV7-3 to TRBJ2-3, with 9 bases that match TRBD2. V was clipped by 5 bases and J by 10 bases; unmatched bases: 4. Germline V gene data show CDR1 as SGHTA and CDR2 as FQGTGA. The CDR3 sequence is 12 residues long. This CDR3 is CASSGTSQAQYF. The CDR3 DNA reads TGTGCCAGCAGCGGGACTAGCCAGGCGCAGTATTTT. The complete variable domain, with remaining parts taken from reference TRBV7-3 and TRBJ2-3, reads GAGVSQTPSNKVTEKGKYVELRCDPISGHTALYWYRQSLGQGPEFLIYFQGTGAADDSGLPNDRFFAVRPEGSVSTLKIQRTERGDSAVYLCASSGTSQAQYFGPGTRLTVL.

The chain links TRBV7-8 to TRBJ1-1; D remains ambiguous. This CDR3 region has 15 residues. V lost 4 bases and J 4 bases, leaving 16 bases between the germline ends. Germline CDR1 and CDR2: SGHVS and FQNEAQ. CDR3 sequence (DNA): TGTGCCAGCAGCTCCGGCGGGCGCATGACCACTGAAGCTTTCTTT. Its protein product is CASSSGGRMTTEAFF.

Here the CDR3 DNA reads TGCGCCAGCAGCTTGGCGGGGACTAGCGGGAGGAATGAGCAGTTCTTC. Translating it yields CASSLAGTSGRNEQFF. This chain connects TRBV5-1 to TRBJ2-1; 15 bases fit TRBD2. The germline gives CDR1 SGHRS, CDR2 YFSETQ. This CDR3 spans 16 amino acids. With 0 bases clipped from V and 7 bases from J, the junction kept 2 bases outside the gene matches. Filled out from reference TRBV5-1 and TRBJ2-1, the complete variable domain reads KAGVTQTPRYLIKTRGQQVTLSCSPISGHRSVSWYQQTPGQGLQFLFEYFSETQRNKGNFPGRFSGRQFSNSRSEMNVSTLELGDSALYLCASSLAGTSGRNEQFFGPGTRLTVL.

The chain carries TRBV5-1 and TRBJ2-3; 11 bases line up with TRBD2. CDR1 SGHRS and CDR2 YFSETQ come from the germline V gene. CDR3 length: 15 amino acids. Germline trimming cut 6 bases from V and 4 bases from J; bases unmatched to any gene: 7. CDR3 amino acids: CASNPGLAVSDTQYF. The CDR3 DNA sequence: TGCGCCAGCAACCCGGGACTAGCGGTTTCAGATACGCAGTATTTT.

The rearrangement uses TRBV2 and TRBJ2-1, with D unclear. This CDR3 region has 13 residues. Germline values: CDR1 SNHLY, CDR2 FYNNEI. V lost 3 bases, J lost 1 base, and 4 bases lay in between. The CDR3 spells CASSDLSYNEQFF. CDR3 coding DNA: TGTGCCAGCAGTGACTTGTCCTACAATGAGCAGTTCTTC.

The rearrangement links TRBV18 to TRBJ2-3; 8 bases match TRBD2. J lost 2 bases, V lost 8 bases, and 6 bases had no gene match. The CDR3 runs 14 residues. From germline, CDR1 is KGHSH and CDR2 LQKENI. The CDR3 sequence: CASTTSASTDTQYF. The CDR3 DNA is TGTGCCAGCACGACTAGCGCCTCCACAGATACGCAGTATTTT. Together with reference TRBV18 and TRBJ2-3, the CDR3 gives the full variable domain: NAGVMQNPRHLVRRRGQEARLRCSPMKGHSHVYWYRQLPEEGLKFMVYLQKENIIDESGMPKERFSAEFPKEGPSILRIQQVVRGDSAAYFCASTTSASTDTQYFGPGTRLTVL.

The V gene is TRBV5-1, the J gene TRBJ2-7, with 11 bases matching TRBD1. Trimming cost V 0 bases and J 0 bases; bases outside gene matches: 2. Germline CDR1 is SGHRS and CDR2 is YFSETQ. CDR3 length equals 16 residues. CDR3 loop: CASSLGDRGFSYEQYF. The CDR3 nucleotides are TGCGCCAGCAGCTTGGGGGACAGGGGGTTCTCCTACGAGCAGTACTTC.

This clone was observed once. V is TRBV19 and J is TRBJ1-3, with unresolved D. V gave up 7 bases and J gave up 4 bases, with 20 bases separating them. The germline V gene encodes CDR1 LNHDA and CDR2 SQIVND (reference sequence). The CDR3 has 16 residues. This chain's CDR3 is CASTHSRRGPGNTIYF. Written as DNA, the CDR3 is TGTGCCAGTACCCACTCCCGGAGAGGGCCAGGAAACACCATATATTTT.

V gene TRBV19 combines with J gene TRBJ1-2, with TRBD1 matching over 9 bases. Germline assignment: CDR1 LNHDA and CDR2 SQIVND (reference sequence). V was clipped by 6 bases and J by 3 bases; unmatched bases: 17. The CDR3 spans 18 residues. CDR3 sequence: CASSSTSTGGWRDYGYTF. The DNA of the CDR3 is TGTGCCAGTAGCTCTACCTCCACAGGGGGCTGGAGGGACTATGGCTACACCTTC.

The chain couples TRBV5-1 to TRBJ2-1; 12 bases are a match to TRBD2. CDR3 length: 17 amino acids. V lost 5 bases, J lost 4 bases, and 10 bases stayed unmatched. CDR1 and CDR2 (germline): SGHRS, YFSETQ. CDR3 sequence: CASSHGLAGSTYNEQFF. CDR3 bases: TGCGCCAGCAGTCACGGACTAGCGGGGTCGACATACAATGAGCAGTTCTTC.

V is TRBV28 and J is TRBJ1-2; D remains unclear. Germline V gene lookup returns CDR1 MDHEN and CDR2 SYDVKM. The CDR3 totals 14 residues. Trimming took 5 bases from V and 5 from J, leaving 15 bases between them. The CDR3 DNA follows: TGTGCCAGCAGTGAGCCACCGGACTTATATGGCTACACCTTC. It translates to CASSEPPDLYGYTF.

The chain recombines TRBV12-3 or TRBV12-4 with TRBJ1-1; 8 bases align to TRBD1. This CDR3 region has 13 residues. The J segment lost 1 base and the V segment lost 5 bases, leaving 0 bases of the junction unmatched. The CDR3: CASSGQGNTEAFF. CDR3 nucleotide sequence: TGTGCCAGCAGTGGACAGGGGAACACTGAAGCTTTCTTT.

The sample holds a few counts of this clone. V and J are TRBV30 and TRBJ2-4, with 8 bases identical to TRBD1. The CDR3 sequence is 16 residues long. Germline V gene data show CDR1 as GTSNPN and CDR2 as SVGIG (reference sequence). V trimming: 2 bases; J trimming: 7 bases; junction bases outside the gene matches: 13. For the CDR3, the DNA is TGTGCCTGGAGTCCCAGAGTAGACAGGGGCTTTAACATTCAGTACTTC. Translated: CAWSPRVDRGFNIQYF.

The J gene is TRBJ2-1, the V gene TRBV28; 9 bases are shared with TRBD2. CDR1 MDHEN and CDR2 SYDVKM come from the germline V gene. J gave up 6 bases and V 10 bases, and 16 bases lay outside the gene matches. This CDR3 is built from 16 residues. The CDR3 DNA reads as TGTGCCACGGCAGGGAGGGGCGGGAGGGTCATCAATGAGCAGTTCTTC. It encodes CATAGRGGRVINEQFF.

This rearrangement joins TRBV2 to TRBJ2-3; possibly TRBD2 for D (5 bases). Trimming shortened V by 4 bases and J by 5 bases, and 13 bases separated the two germline ends. In germline, CDR1 is SNHLY, CDR2 FYNNEI. The CDR3 sequence is 14 residues long. In nucleotides, the CDR3 is TGTGCCAGCAGTGTCTTCGGTGGACTAGATACGCAGTATTTT. Its protein product is CASSVFGGLDTQYF.

The genes are TRBV29-1 and TRBJ2-2; TRBD2 might be the D (7 bases). Trimming pared 6 bases from V and 7 bases from J, leaving 15 bases between. The CDR3 is made up of 13 amino acids. CDR1 is SQVTM and CDR2 is ANQGSEA in the germline V gene. CDR3 in DNA: TGCAGCGTGCCAGGGGAGGGTCACGGGGAGCTGTTTTTT. Protein sequence: CSVPGEGHGELFF.

This chain links TRBV7-3 with TRBJ2-7; 7 bases map to TRBD1. The CDR3 runs 13 residues. CDR1 and CDR2 (germline): SGHTA, FQGTGA. The V segment lost 7 bases and the J segment 1 base; nucleotides outside the gene matches: 4. In nucleotides, the CDR3 is TGTGCCAGCACCCCGGACAGGTCCTACGAGCAGTACTTC. This codes for CASTPDRSYEQYF.

This clone was detected once. The V and J genes are TRBV5-1 and TRBJ2-1, with no clear D. The germline V gene encodes CDR1 SGHRS and CDR2 YFSETQ. This CDR3 contains 13 residues. Between the trimmed V and J ends, which lost 4 bases and 6 bases, there was a span of 11 bases. For the CDR3, the DNA is TGCGCCAGCAGCACCCGAACTCGCAATGAGCAGTTCTTC. Its protein is CASSTRTRNEQFF.